This T cell receptor (beta chain) came from a study of control samples from healthy donors and cancer patients. The CDR3 extends over 13 amino acids. V was pared by 1 base and J by 5 bases, with 1 base of the junction left unmatched. Method: immunoSEQ multiplex PCR; TCRdb's copy keeps in-frame clones and lacks some. The data include fewer than 250,000 clones; the top ten clones carry 2.2%. The clonotype was recovered from a woman younger than 45 in good health. Sequencing was performed on blood. V gene TRBV12-3 or TRBV12-4 combines with J gene TRBJ1-1, with 7 bases lining up with TRBD1. The CDR3 sequence is CASSLGRGTEAFF. CDR3 in DNA: TGTGCCAGCAGTTTAGGCAGGGGGACTGAAGCTTTCTTT.